The 29 T cell receptor beta chains below all came from one sample that was sequenced in a study of tissue T cells after allogeneic stem cell transplantation. TCRdb's copy holds only in-frame clones and misses some; the assay was immunoSEQ multiplex PCR. This table has about 28,000 clones, approximately 83% appearing once. The specimen was blood, collected before transplantation. These receptors all stem from a woman aged 18-50 years who later had graft-versus-host disease after an allogeneic stem cell transplant.

V gene TRBV7-2 combines with J gene TRBJ2-7, with a tentative D call TRBD2 (6 bases). The V end lost 5 bases, the J end lost 2 bases, and 16 bases lay between the germline ends. CDR1 is SGHTA and CDR2 is FQGNSA in the germline V gene. There are 15 residues in the CDR3. The DNA for the CDR3 is TGTGCCAGCAGCCTACTCCTGGAGGGCCCCTACGAGCAGTACTTC. Protein: CASSLLLEGPYEQYF. The full variable domain, completed using reference TRBV7-2 and TRBJ2-7, is GAGVSQSPSNKVTEKGKDVELRCDPISGHTALYWYRQSLGQGLEFLIYFQGNSAPDKSGLPSDRFSAERTGGSVSTLTIQRTQQEDSAVYLCASSLLLEGPYEQYFGPGTRLTVT.

The genes are TRBV5-1 and TRBJ1-3; 8 nucleotides line up with TRBD1. Germline V gene data show CDR1 as SGHRS and CDR2 as YFSETQ. The CDR3 contains 15 residues. V gave up 4 bases and J gave up 0 bases; unmatched junction bases: 3. The chain's CDR3 is CASSIDRGSGNTIYF. In DNA, the CDR3 is TGCGCCAGCAGCATAGACAGGGGCTCTGGAAACACCATATATTTT.

The V gene is TRBV10-3, the J gene TRBJ1-3; TRBD1 aligns across 12 bases. CDR3 size: 16 residues. Germline V gene data show CDR1 as ENHRY and CDR2 as SYGVKD. J lost 0 bases, V lost 8 bases, and 5 bases had no gene match. The DNA for the CDR3 is TGTGCCATCGGCGGGACAGGGGGCTACTCTGGAAACACCATATATTTT. This translates into CAIGGTGGYSGNTIYF.

This chain joins TRBV2 and TRBJ2-7, with 7 bases aligning to TRBD1. The CDR3 covers 14 residues. The V segment lost 8 bases and the J segment 4 bases; nucleotides outside the gene matches: 11. CDR1 is SNHLY and CDR2 is FYNNEI in the germline V gene. The DNA for the CDR3 is TGTGCCAGCCACAAGGGGGCTGACTCTTACGAGCAGTACTTC. Amino acids: CASHKGADSYEQYF.

The chain is built from TRBV6-5 and TRBJ1-1; 8 positions agree with TRBD1. CDR1 is MNHEY and CDR2 is SVGAGI in the germline V gene. The ends lost 2 bases at V and 8 bases at J; junction bases unmatched: 4. This CDR3 is 13 amino acids long. The CDR3 spells CASSYPGTGEAFF. Here the CDR3 DNA reads TGTGCCAGCAGTTACCCCGGGACAGGAGAAGCTTTCTTT.

The V and J genes are TRBV4-1 and TRBJ2-7; no definite D call. Trimming shortened V by 1 base and J by 3 bases, and 7 bases separated the two germline ends. The germline CDR1 and CDR2 sequences are MGHRA and YSYEKL. CDR3 length equals 13 residues. This CDR3 reads CASSQALGYEQYF. The CDR3 DNA is TGCGCCAGCAGCCAAGCGCTCGGCTACGAGCAGTACTTC.

The chain carries TRBV11-3 and TRBJ2-1; 12 nucleotides line up with TRBD2. Trimming took 0 bases from V and 0 from J; bases not matched to a gene: 9. Germline-derived CDR1 and CDR2 are SGHNT and YENEEA. This CDR3 has 20 amino acids. This CDR3 is CASSLDPSGRDWSSYNEQFF. The DNA for the CDR3 is TGTGCCAGCAGCTTAGATCCTAGCGGGAGGGACTGGAGCTCCTACAATGAGCAGTTCTTC. Supplemented by reference TRBV11-3 and TRBJ2-1, the full variable domain reads EAGVVQSPRYKIIEKKQPVAFWCNPISGHNTLYWYLQNLGQGPELLIRYENEEAVDDSQLPKDRFSAERLKGVDSTLKIQPAELGDSAVYLCASSLDPSGRDWSSYNEQFFGPGTRLTVL.

This clone is medium-sized by share. In DNA form, the CDR3 reads TGTGCCAGCAGTGACTCTGGGGCCAACGTCCTGACTTTC. Amino acid sequence: CASSDSGANVLTF. The chain employs TRBV6-4 and TRBJ2-6; D is undetermined. From germline, CDR1 is MRHNA and CDR2 SNTAGT. The CDR3 runs to 13 residues. The V end was cut by 0 bases, the J end by 3 bases, with 0 bases between.

This clone was seen only once. The rearrangement uses TRBV7-5 and TRBJ2-7; the D call in the table, TRBD1, was not verified against the DNA. TRBV7-5 is recorded as a pseudogene. The CDR3 consists of 15 residues. CDR3 residues: CARSWDRGINYEQYF. Written as DNA, the CDR3 is TGTGCCAGAAGTTGGGACAGGGGGATTAACTACGAGCAGTACTTC.

The chain employs TRBV11-2 and TRBJ2-5; D is unclear. This CDR3 comprises 13 residues. Trimming pared 2 bases from V and 5 bases from J, leaving 9 bases between. Germline values: CDR1 SGHAT, CDR2 FQNNGV. This chain's CDR3 is CASSLSGLETQYF. The DNA for the CDR3 is TGTGCCAGCAGCTTATCTGGGTTGGAGACCCAGTACTTC.

The chain has TRBV12-3 or TRBV12-4 and TRBJ2-5, with D maybe TRBD1 (6 bases). Trimming stripped 1 base from V and 10 bases from J, with 10 bases between. This CDR3 is 12 amino acids long. For the CDR3, the DNA is TGTGCCAGCAGTTTAGGAAGGGGGAACCAGTACTTC. Translated: CASSLGRGNQYF.

The chain recombines TRBV29-1 with TRBJ2-5; possible D gene TRBD1, 5 bases. Per the germline V gene, CDR1 is SQVTM and CDR2 is ANQGSEA. The germline V and J ends were trimmed by 3 bases and 5 bases, with 7 bases remaining between them. CDR3 size: 11 residues. CDR3 nucleotide sequence: TGCAGCGTTGATTCAGGGGAGACCCAGTACTTC. It codes for CSVDSGETQYF.

The chain recombines TRBV30 with TRBJ1-1, with D unclear. CDR3 length: 11 amino acids. V lost 7 bases and J lost 8, with 14 bases in between. CDR1 GTSNPN and CDR2 SVGIG come from the germline V gene (reference sequence). The CDR3 region is CAFQRTREAFF. The CDR3 DNA is TGTGCCTTCCAACGAACGCGCGAAGCTTTCTTT. Combining the CDR3 with reference TRBV30 and TRBJ1-1 gives the whole variable domain SQTIHQWPATLVQPVGSPLSLECTVEGTSNPNLYWYRQAAGRGLQLLFYSVGIGQISSEVPQNLSASRPQDRQFILSSKKLLLSDSGFYLCAFQRTREAFFGQGTRLTVV.

This clone is labeled as medium-sized (0.01 to 0.1%). This chain uses TRBV7-9 with TRBJ1-1, with 10 bases fitting TRBD1. The germline gives CDR1 SEHNR, CDR2 FQNEAQ (reference sequence). Losses at the gene ends were 3 bases for V and 5 bases for J; bases not matched to a gene: 12. The CDR3 has 17 amino acids. Here the CDR3 DNA reads TGTGCCAGCAGCTTTGCCCTAAGACAGGGGGCAAGGACTGAAGCTTTCTTT. Amino acid sequence: CASSFALRQGARTEAFF.

V and J are TRBV27 and TRBJ1-4, with D perhaps TRBD1 (5 bases). Trimming removed 2 bases from V and 5 bases from J, with 12 bases in between. This CDR3 has 15 residues. Germline V CDR1 and CDR2: MNHEY, SMNVEV (reference sequence). In nucleotides, the CDR3 is TGTGCCAGCAGTTTAAGTCAGGGCTCCAATGAAAAACTGTTTTTT. Protein product: CASSLSQGSNEKLFF.

V is TRBV6-2 or TRBV6-3 and J is TRBJ1-2; 7 positions agree with TRBD1. The V segment lost 3 bases and the J segment 1 base; nucleotides outside the gene matches: 5. The CDR3 has 15 amino acids. Germline CDR1 MNHEY, CDR2 SVGEGT. CDR3 DNA sequence: TGTGCCAGCAGTTATTGGGACAGCCTTAACTATGGCTACACCTTC. Its protein is CASSYWDSLNYGYTF.

V and J are TRBV6-2 or TRBV6-3 and TRBJ1-5; D is ambiguous. V was clipped by 2 bases and J by 3 bases, with 5 bases between them. This CDR3 is built from 13 residues. CDR1 is MNHEY and CDR2 is SVGEGT in the germline V gene. The CDR3 sequence is CASSYPLNQPQHF. The DNA of the CDR3 is TGTGCCAGCAGTTACCCCCTCAATCAGCCCCAGCATTTT.

This clone was seen just once. The chain joins TRBV7-2 to TRBJ1-2; D is undetermined. CDR1 SGHTA and CDR2 FQGNSA come from the germline V gene. The CDR3 contains 12 residues. V lost 3 bases, J lost 8 bases, and 10 bases lay in between. The CDR3 loop reads CASSLDFSGYTF. DNA for the CDR3: TGTGCCAGCAGCTTGGATTTTAGCGGCTACACCTTC.

The CDR3 reads CASSKGLKGMNTEAFF. DNA for the CDR3: TGTGCCAGCAGCAAAGGCTTAAAGGGGATGAACACTGAAGCTTTCTTT. The gene calls are TRBV3-1 (or the pseudogene TRBV3-2) and TRBJ1-1; possible D gene TRBD1, 5 bases. This CDR3 has 16 amino acids. Germline assignment: CDR1 LGHDT and CDR2 YNNKEL (reference sequence). V was shortened by 5 bases and J by 0 bases, with 16 bases between the two germline ends.

The V gene is TRBV6-5, the J gene TRBJ2-5, with D possibly being TRBD2 (6 bases). V lost 5 bases and J 4 bases, leaving 17 bases between the germline ends. Germline CDR1 is MNHEY and CDR2 is SVGAGI. The CDR3 spans 15 residues. The CDR3 spells CASSMFGGEGETQYF. The CDR3 region has the DNA TGTGCCAGCAGTATGTTCGGGGGAGAGGGAGAGACCCAGTACTTC.

V and J are TRBV5-1 and TRBJ2-5; D is perhaps TRBD2 (7 bases). CDR1 is SGHRS and CDR2 is YFSETQ in the germline V gene. V lost 1 base to trimming and J lost 7 bases, with 14 bases between them. The CDR3 spans 14 residues. DNA of the CDR3: TGCGCCAGCAGCTTGTTGGGGGGGCAGGCGACCCAGTACTTC. It translates to CASSLLGGQATQYF.

J is TRBJ2-3 and V is TRBV5-4, with 9 bases that match TRBD2. Germline V gene lookup returns CDR1 SGHNT and CDR2 YYREEE (reference sequence). Unmatched junction bases numbered 12, after V lost 6 bases and J lost 4 bases. The CDR3 is made up of 16 amino acids. CDR3 sequence (DNA): TGTGCCAGCACCGAGGGTAGTAGCGGGAGCGCAGATACGCAGTATTTT. Translating gives CASTEGSSGSADTQYF.

The chain has TRBV11-2 and TRBJ2-5; D uncertain. V lost 3 bases to trimming and J lost 4 bases, with 9 bases between them. Per germline, CDR1 SGHAT and CDR2 FQNNGV. The CDR3 is 13 residues long. The CDR3, as DNA: TGTGCCAGCAGCTTGAACCATGGAGAGACCCAGTACTTC. Amino acid sequence: CASSLNHGETQYF.

This clone was seen once. V is TRBV7-2 and J is TRBJ2-1; D is ambiguous. The ends were cut back, 1 base at V and 0 bases at J, with 10 bases in the middle. The CDR3 is made up of 16 amino acids. The V gene's germline CDR1 is SGHTA and CDR2 FQGNSA. The CDR3 bases are TGTGCCAGCAGCTTAGTGTTAGGCAGCTCCTACAATGAGCAGTTCTTC. This translates into CASSLVLGSSYNEQFF.

This clone has just one count. V and J are TRBV4-1 and TRBJ2-1, with unresolved D. V was pared by 7 bases and J by 0 bases, with 16 bases between. Germline V gene lookup returns CDR1 MGHRA and CDR2 YSYEKL. The CDR3 is made up of 16 amino acids. CDR3 DNA: TGCGCCAGCACCCCACAACGGCCAACCTCCTACAATGAGCAGTTCTTC. Translating gives CASTPQRPTSYNEQFF.

The chain recombines TRBV6-2 or TRBV6-3 with TRBJ2-1, with 9 bases identical to TRBD2. Germline V lookup: CDR1 MNHEY, CDR2 SVGEGT. This CDR3 has 16 amino acids. V dropped 3 bases and J dropped 6; count of bases not matched to a gene: 9. The CDR3 sequence is CASSYVGGGAVNEQFF. Here the CDR3 DNA reads TGTGCCAGCAGTTATGTTGGCGGGGGGGCGGTCAATGAGCAGTTCTTC.

Here the CDR3 reads CASSEVGSWYSNQPQHF. The CDR3 bases are TGTGCCAGCAGTGAAGTGGGCAGCTGGTATAGCAATCAGCCCCAGCATTTT. The chain carries TRBV6-1 and TRBJ1-5; D call uncertain. This CDR3 contains 17 residues. Per the germline V gene, CDR1 is MNHNS and CDR2 is SASEGT. The ends were cut back, 1 base at V and 0 bases at J, with 13 bases in the middle.

The rearrangement links TRBV14 to TRBJ2-1, with D tentatively TRBD2 (5 bases). Trimming cost V 4 bases and J 6 bases, with 7 bases left between them. Per the germline V gene, CDR1 is SGHDN and CDR2 is FVKESK. CDR3 length: 12 amino acids. In DNA form, the CDR3 reads TGTGCCAGCAGCCTACTAGGCAATGAGCAGTTCTTC. This gives the protein CASSLLGNEQFF.

The chain carries TRBV15 and TRBJ1-1; 9 nucleotides match TRBD1. The CDR3 consists of 12 residues. Germline trimming cut 8 bases from V and 3 bases from J; bases unmatched to any gene: 1. Per germline, CDR1 LNHNV and CDR2 YYDKDF (reference sequence). The DNA of the CDR3 is TGTGCCACCGGGACAGGGTACACTGAAGCTTTCTTT. Translated, it gives CATGTGYTEAFF.